The 8 T cell receptor beta chains below all came from one sample that was sequenced in a study of shared clonotypes between healthy human individuals. The method was immunoSEQ multiplex PCR; TCRdb's version includes in-frame clones alone and lacks a portion of them. The profile covers hundreds of thousands of clones, with 90% to 98% appearing a single time and 0.32% taken by the ten largest. The sequenced material came from memory CD8+ T cells sorted from blood. The subset here: CD45RO+ cells pooled with CCR7-negative TemRA cells. Receptor source: a man aged 30-40 years in good health.

The rearrangement joins TRBV9 to TRBJ2-5; no clear D. The V end was cut by 3 bases, the J end by 0 bases, with 9 bases between. Germline V CDR1 and CDR2: SGDLS, YYNGEE. CDR3 length: 14 amino acids. CDR3 nucleotide sequence: TGTGCCAGCAGCGAGGGTGGGAACCAAGAGACCCAGTACTTC. As protein: CASSEGGNQETQYF.

This rearrangement joins TRBV7-2 to TRBJ2-3, with a possible D match to TRBD2 (5 bases). Germline V CDR1 and CDR2: SGHTA, FQGNSA. The CDR3 sequence is 15 residues long. V was cut by 5 bases and J by 2 bases, with 14 bases left in between. DNA for the CDR3: TGTGCCAGCAGCCTCACCAGCGGATACACAGATACGCAGTATTTT. Encoded protein: CASSLTSGYTDTQYF.

Here the CDR3 reads CASSYGLAGVTDTQYF. The CDR3 DNA reads TGTGCCAGCAGCTACGGACTAGCGGGAGTGACAGATACGCAGTATTTT. This rearrangement joins TRBV11-2 to TRBJ2-3; 13 bases are a match to TRBD2. The germline gives CDR1 SGHAT, CDR2 FQNNGV. With V trimmed by 4 bases and J by 3 bases, 4 bases remained unmatched. The length of the CDR3 is 16 residues.

On this clone: Other DNA sequences within the sample encode an identical CDR3. J is TRBJ2-7 and V is TRBV11-2; D remains unclear. Germline V CDR1 and CDR2: SGHAT, FQNNGV. Between the trimmed V and J ends, which lost 0 bases and 4 bases, there was a span of 1 base. This CDR3 region has 11 residues. Here the CDR3 reads CASSLEYEQYF. Written as DNA, the CDR3 is TGTGCCAGCAGCTTAGAATACGAGCAGTACTTC.

In this sample, this clone turned up once. The chain employs TRBV5-5 and TRBJ1-3; D might be TRBD1 (5 bases). CDR3 length: 18 amino acids. With 4 bases removed from V and 0 bases from J, the gap between germline ends came to 20 bases. The germline gives CDR1 SGHKS, CDR2 YYEKEE (reference sequence). The chain's CDR3 is CASSVDPGRTYSGNTIYF. The CDR3 coding sequence is TGTGCCAGCAGCGTGGATCCGGGACGGACCTACTCTGGAAACACCATATATTTT.

This chain connects TRBV19 to TRBJ2-7; 8 nucleotides agree with TRBD1. V dropped 3 bases and J dropped 2; count of bases not matched to a gene: 0. The CDR3 is 13 residues long. CDR1 is LNHDA and CDR2 is SQIVND in the germline V gene (reference sequence). The CDR3 nucleotides read TGTGCCAGTAGTATGGACAGGGCCTACGAGCAGTACTTC. Translated: CASSMDRAYEQYF.

The chain uses TRBV29-1 and TRBJ1-5; 9 nucleotides agree with TRBD1. CDR1 SQVTM and CDR2 ANQGSEA come from the germline V gene. V lost 6 bases to trimming and J lost 6 bases; unmatched junction nucleotides: 6. The CDR3 loop spans 13 amino acids. CDR3 region: CSVAQGASQPQHF. As DNA, the CDR3 is TGCAGCGTAGCACAGGGGGCCAGTCAGCCCCAGCATTTT.

The chain is built from TRBV28 and TRBJ1-2, with D hard to call. CDR1 is MDHEN and CDR2 is SYDVKM in the germline V gene. There are 13 residues in the CDR3. The ends were cut back, 3 bases at V and 4 bases at J, with 9 bases in the middle. The CDR3 DNA reads TGTGCCAGCAGTTTTAGTCAGTCCTATGGCTACACCTTC. This sequence encodes CASSFSQSYGYTF.